The rows below give T cell receptor beta chains drawn from one sample of a study of human T cells and chemical hapten exposure. MiXCR was run by TCRdb on the RACE reads, yielding one entry per CDR3 protein. Among 43,000 or so distinct CDR3 sequences listed, over 3.5% were seen once. Sequencing input: whole blood. These receptors all come from a female donor in good health. Some clones in this sample may be carry-over from other donors' samples. The CDR3 runs from the conserved cysteine through the conserved F or W. D genes are given only for firm matches. Rows may omit the clone size; those that give it use once, few, many or a size class.

cdr3_length,d_call,clone_size,j_call,v_call,cdr3_aa,cdr3_nt
11,NA,many,TRBJ1-1,TRBV20-1,CSATNRTWAFF,TGCAGTGCAACTAATCGGACGTGGGCTTTCTTT
16,NA,many,TRBJ2-3,TRBV7-2,CASSLAIVGYTDTQYF,TGTGCCAGCAGCTTAGCGATCGTGGGATACACAGATACGCAGTATTTT
13,NA,few,TRBJ2-2,TRBV27,CASSGTYTGELFF,TGTGCCAGCAGTGGGACCTACACCGGGGAGCTGTTTTTT
14,NA,many,TRBJ1-2,TRBV29-1,CSAPTPDRPYGYTF,TGCAGCGCACCCACCCCCGACAGGCCCTATGGCTACACCTTC
14,NA,many,TRBJ2-5,TRBV29-1,CSVEQFRSQETQYF,TGCAGCGTTGAACAGTTCAGGAGCCAAGAGACCCAGTACTTC
17,TRBD1,many,TRBJ2-4,TRBV18,CASSHSADRGPRDIQYF,TGTGCCAGCTCACACTCTGCGGACAGGGGCCCCCGGGACATTCAGTACTTC
15,NA,few,TRBJ1-5,TRBV12-3/TRBV12-4,CASSFPGRDNQPQHF,TGTGCCAGCAGTTTCCCAGGGCGCGACAATCAGCCCCAGCATTTT
15,NA,many,TRBJ2-1,TRBV12-3/TRBV12-4,CASRRGRGSYNEQFF,TGTGCCAGCAGGAGGGGGCGGGGGAGCTACAATGAGCAGTTCTTC
12,NA,many,TRBJ1-2,TRBV5-1,CASSILDYGYTF,TGCGCCAGCAGTATTCTGGACTATGGCTACACCTTC
15,TRBD2,many,TRBJ2-2,TRBV12-3/TRBV12-4,CASSSGGASTGELFF,TGTGCCAGCAGTAGCGGGGGGGCTAGCACCGGGGAGCTGTTTTTT
13,TRBD2,many,TRBJ2-7,TRBV20-1,CSADSSGAREQYF,TGCAGTGCGGACTCAAGCGGGGCAAGGGAGCAGTACTTC
12,TRBD1,many,TRBJ1-5,TRBV6-6,CASSRRDSSAHF,TGTGCCAGCAGTCGCCGGGACAGCTCCGCTCATTTT
14,NA,few,TRBJ2-3,TRBV13,CASSTRGATDTQYF,TGTGCCAGCAGCACGCGAGGCGCCACAGATACGCAGTATTTT
15,NA,many,TRBJ1-3,TRBV18,CASSPPSGRGNTIYF,TGTGCCAGCTCACCACCGTCCGGGAGGGGAAACACCATATATTTT
15,NA,many,TRBJ1-2,TRBV6-2/TRBV6-3,CASSYPPRGPYGYTF,TGTGCCAGCAGTTACCCTCCCCGGGGGCCATATGGCTACACCTTC
16,NA,many,TRBJ1-3,TRBV6-5,CASSPTGRSSGNTIYF,TGTGCCAGCAGCCCCACAGGGCGCAGCTCTGGAAACACCATATATTTT
12,NA,many,TRBJ1-4,TRBV5-6,CASRTENEKLFF,TGTGCCAGCAGAACTGAGAATGAAAAACTGTTTTTT
13,TRBD1,many,TRBJ1-1,TRBV5-1,CASSSRTGAEAFF,TGCGCCAGCAGCTCAAGGACAGGGGCTGAAGCTTTCTTT
17,NA,many,TRBJ2-6,TRBV7-6,CASSPSPNRAGANVLTF,TGTGCCAGCAGCCCCTCCCCTAACAGGGCTGGGGCCAACGTCCTGACTTTC
15,NA,many,TRBJ1-2,TRBV5-1,CASSFVPPPNYGYTF,TGCGCCAGCAGCTTCGTCCCACCGCCTAACTATGGCTACACCTTC
15,NA,many,TRBJ2-7,TRBV10-3,CAISEEADMSYEQYF,TGTGCCATCAGTGAAGAGGCCGACATGTCCTACGAGCAGTACTTC
14,NA,many,TRBJ2-2,TRBV5-1,CASSSEGVTGELFF,TGCGCCAGCAGTTCGGAGGGGGTCACCGGGGAGCTGTTTTTT
16,TRBD2,many,TRBJ2-3,TRBV5-1,CASSLIIGGVGDTQYF,TGCGCCAGCAGCTTGATAATCGGGGGGGTAGGAGATACGCAGTATTTT
15,NA,few,TRBJ2-6,TRBV5-1,CASSLTMAGANVLTF,TGCGCCAGCAGCCTAACTATGGCTGGGGCCAACGTCCTGACTTTC
15,NA,few,TRBJ2-4,TRBV18,CASSPPLRPKNIQYF,TGTGCCAGCTCACCACCCCTTAGACCCAAAAACATTCAGTACTTC
15,NA,many,TRBJ1-2,TRBV7-9,CASSSSGNPSYGYTF,TGTGCCAGCAGCTCCTCGGGGAACCCGAGCTATGGCTACACCTTC
15,NA,few,TRBJ1-2,TRBV12-3/TRBV12-4,CASSLARRGSYGYTF,TGTGCCAGCAGTTTAGCGCGCAGGGGCAGCTATGGCTACACCTTC
14,NA,many,TRBJ2-7,TRBV28,CASSQYYRVHEQYF,TGTGCCAGCAGTCAATACTACAGGGTCCACGAGCAGTACTTC
14,NA,few,TRBJ1-4,TRBV28,CASSQGSTNEKLFF,TGTGCCAGCAGTCAGGGCTCCACTAATGAAAAACTGTTTTTT
12,NA,many,TRBJ1-5,TRBV2,CASSKEGQPQHF,TGTGCCAGCAGTAAAGAGGGCCAGCCCCAGCATTTT
22,TRBD1,NA,TRBJ2-3,TRBV7-2,CASSLSYRRGTGKRSWTDTQYF,TGTGCCAGCAGCTTAAGTTACAGGAGAGGGACAGGGAAGAGATCGTGGACAGATACGCAGTATTTT
15,NA,few,TRBJ1-6,TRBV5-1,CASSRLEGGRSPLHF,TGCGCCAGCAGCCGGCTGGAAGGGGGGAGATCACCCCTCCACTTT
15,NA,many,TRBJ2-5,TRBV5-1,CASSLGPRITETQYF,TGCGCCAGCAGCTTGGGACCGAGGATTACAGAGACCCAGTACTTC
13,NA,many,TRBJ1-2,TRBV6-1,CASILTGRDGYTF,TGTGCCAGCATTCTTACAGGGAGGGATGGCTACACCTTC
14,NA,many,TRBJ2-7,TRBV20-1,CSARALRQSYEQYF,TGCAGTGCTAGAGCTCTTCGACAGTCCTACGAGCAGTACTTC
14,NA,many,TRBJ2-7,TRBV27,CASSLTGAVYEQYF,TGTGCCAGCAGTTTAACTGGCGCGGTCTACGAGCAGTACTTC
14,TRBD1,many,TRBJ1-2,TRBV20-1,CSADPGTGRRGYTF,TGCAGTGCTGACCCCGGGACAGGGCGGCGGGGCTACACCTTC
11,NA,many,TRBJ1-2,TRBV20-1,CSAREMQGRIF,TGCAGTGCTAGAGAGATGCAGGGAAGGATATTC
17,NA,many,TRBJ2-1,TRBV4-1,CASSRFPGGNSYNEQFF,TGCGCCAGCAGCCGCTTCCCCGGGGGTAACTCCTACAATGAGCAGTTCTTC
16,TRBD1,many,TRBJ1-2,TRBV27,CASSSADRGFLYGYTF,TGTGCCAGCAGTTCAGCCGACAGGGGATTTCTGTATGGCTACACCTTC
15,NA,NA,TRBJ1-4,TRBV7-9,CASSLLAGGFEKLFF,TGTGCCAGCAGCTTACTCGCGGGGGGGTTTGAAAAACTGTTTTTT
16,NA,many,TRBJ2-5,TRBV29-1,CSVEDLALDDRETQYF,TGCAGCGTTGAAGATCTTGCTTTGGACGATCGGGAGACCCAGTACTTC
16,NA,few,TRBJ1-5,TRBV5-6,CASSRTGGVSNQPQHF,TGTGCCAGCAGCCGAACGGGCGGGGTTAGCAATCAGCCCCAGCATTTT
14,NA,many,TRBJ1-2,TRBV4-2,CASASNLEQGGYTF,TGTGCCAGCGCTTCCAACCTGGAGCAGGGAGGCTACACCTTC
17,NA,NA,TRBJ1-4,TRBV5-6,CASSFGTPIMANEKLFF,TGTGCCAGCAGCTTCGGAACACCCATCATGGCTAATGAAAAACTGTTTTTT